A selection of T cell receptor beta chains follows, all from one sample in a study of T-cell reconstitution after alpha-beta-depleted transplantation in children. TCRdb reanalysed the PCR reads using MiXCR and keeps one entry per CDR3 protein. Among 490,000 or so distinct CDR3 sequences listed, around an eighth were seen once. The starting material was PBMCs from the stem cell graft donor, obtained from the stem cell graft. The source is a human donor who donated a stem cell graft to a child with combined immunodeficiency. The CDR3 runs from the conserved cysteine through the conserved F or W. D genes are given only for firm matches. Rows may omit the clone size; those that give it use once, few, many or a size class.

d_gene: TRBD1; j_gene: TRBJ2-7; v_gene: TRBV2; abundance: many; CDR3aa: CASSDDRVSSYEQYF; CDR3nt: TGTGCCAGCAGTGACGACAGGGTGAGCTCCTACGAGCAGTACTTC
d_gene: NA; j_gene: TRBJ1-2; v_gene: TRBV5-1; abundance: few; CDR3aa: CASSQEGNYGYTF; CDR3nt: TGCGCCAGCAGCCAGGAGGGTAACTATGGCTACACCTTC
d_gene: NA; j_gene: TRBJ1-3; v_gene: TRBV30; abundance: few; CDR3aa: CAWTIGTPGNTIYF; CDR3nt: TGTGCCTGGACCATCGGGACGCCTGGAAACACCATATATTTT
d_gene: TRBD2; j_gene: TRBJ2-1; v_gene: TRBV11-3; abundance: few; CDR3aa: CASSQTSGSYNEQFF; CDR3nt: TGTGCCAGCAGCCAGACTAGCGGGAGTTACAATGAGCAGTTCTTC
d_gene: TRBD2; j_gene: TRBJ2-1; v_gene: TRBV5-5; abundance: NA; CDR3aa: CASTHSGSYYNEQFF; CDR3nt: TGTGCCAGCACCCATAGCGGGAGCTACTACAATGAGCAGTTCTTC
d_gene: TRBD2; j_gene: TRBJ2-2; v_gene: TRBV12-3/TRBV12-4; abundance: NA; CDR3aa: CASSSSGGNTGELFF; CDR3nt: TGTGCCAGCAGTTCTAGCGGGGGTAACACCGGGGAGCTGTTTTTT
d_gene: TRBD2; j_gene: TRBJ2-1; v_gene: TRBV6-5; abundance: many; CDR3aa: CASSYIGGGVTSSYNEQFF; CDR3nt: TGTGCCAGCAGTTACATCGGCGGGGGGGTAACCAGCTCCTACAATGAGCAGTTCTTC
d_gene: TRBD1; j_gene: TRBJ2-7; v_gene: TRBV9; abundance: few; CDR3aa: CASSAGTASSYEQYF; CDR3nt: TGTGCCAGCAGCGCCGGGACAGCGAGCTCCTACGAGCAGTACTTC
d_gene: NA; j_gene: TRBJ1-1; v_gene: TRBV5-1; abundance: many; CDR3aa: CASSLAQGGSTEAFF; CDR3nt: TGCGCCAGCAGCTTGGCGCAGGGAGGGTCCACTGAAGCTTTCTTT
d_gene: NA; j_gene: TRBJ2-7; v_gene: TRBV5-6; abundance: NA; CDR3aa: CASTWQDYEQYF; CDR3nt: TGTGCCTCCACTTGGCAGGACTACGAGCAGTACTTC
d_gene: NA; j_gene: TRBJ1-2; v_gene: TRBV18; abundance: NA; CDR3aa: CASSPTKGGYGYTF; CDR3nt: TGTGCCAGCTCACCAACAAAGGGAGGCTATGGCTACACCTTC
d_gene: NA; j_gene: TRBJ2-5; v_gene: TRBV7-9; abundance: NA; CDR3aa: CASSSPRPPYVETQYF; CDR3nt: TGTGCCAGCAGCTCCCCGCGACCCCCTTATGTAGAGACCCAGTACTTC
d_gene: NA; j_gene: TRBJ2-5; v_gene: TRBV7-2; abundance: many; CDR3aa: CASSRLQETQYF; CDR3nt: TGTGCCAGCAGTCGACTTCAAGAGACCCAGTACTTC
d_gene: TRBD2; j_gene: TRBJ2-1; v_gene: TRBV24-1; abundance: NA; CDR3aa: CATSDSGLAGGPAEQFF; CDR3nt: TGTGCCACCAGTGATTCGGGACTAGCGGGAGGGCCAGCGGAGCAGTTCTTC
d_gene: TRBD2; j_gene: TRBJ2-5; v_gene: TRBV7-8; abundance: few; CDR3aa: CASSSLTSGRAEETQYF; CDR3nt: TGTGCCAGCAGCTCGCTAACTAGCGGGAGGGCCGAAGAGACCCAGTACTTC
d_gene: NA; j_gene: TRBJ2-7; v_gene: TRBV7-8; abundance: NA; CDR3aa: CASSPWTVSSYEQYF; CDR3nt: TGTGCCAGCAGCCCGTGGACCGTCAGCTCCTACGAGCAGTACTTC
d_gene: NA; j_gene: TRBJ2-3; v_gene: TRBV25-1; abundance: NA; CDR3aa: CASSEFDGAHTQYF; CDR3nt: TGTGCCAGCAGTGAATTCGATGGGGCGCATACGCAGTATTTT
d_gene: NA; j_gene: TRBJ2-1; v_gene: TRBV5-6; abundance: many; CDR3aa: CASSLALMGFGNEQFF; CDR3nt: TGTGCCAGCAGCTTGGCTTTGATGGGGTTCGGCAATGAGCAGTTCTTC
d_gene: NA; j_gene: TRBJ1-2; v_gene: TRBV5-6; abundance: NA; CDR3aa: CASSLVISNRGYTF; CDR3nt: TGTGCCAGCAGCTTGGTGATCTCGAACCGGGGCTACACCTTC
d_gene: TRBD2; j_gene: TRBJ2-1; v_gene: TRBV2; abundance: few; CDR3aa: CASSGLAASYNEQFF; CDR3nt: TGTGCCAGCTCGGGACTAGCGGCCTCCTACAATGAGCAGTTCTTC
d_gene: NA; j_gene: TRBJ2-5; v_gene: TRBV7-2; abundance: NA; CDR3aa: CASSSLGGVETQYF; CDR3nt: TGTGCCAGCAGCTCACTAGGAGGGGTGGAGACCCAGTACTTC
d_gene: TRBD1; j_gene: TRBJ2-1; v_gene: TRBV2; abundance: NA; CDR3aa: CASSETGQGNEQFF; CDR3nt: TGTGCCAGCAGCGAAACGGGACAGGGGAACGAGCAGTTCTTC
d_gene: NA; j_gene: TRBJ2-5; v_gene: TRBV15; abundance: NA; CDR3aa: CVTSTRTLEETQYF; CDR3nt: TGTGTCACCAGCACGAGGACTCTCGAAGAGACCCAGTACTTC
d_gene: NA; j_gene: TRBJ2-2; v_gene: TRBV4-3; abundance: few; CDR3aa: CASSQDRGANTGELFF; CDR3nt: TGCGCCAGCAGCCAAGATCGTGGGGCGAACACCGGGGAGCTGTTTTTT
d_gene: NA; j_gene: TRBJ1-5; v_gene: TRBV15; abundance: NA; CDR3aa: CATSRDQGRNQPQHF; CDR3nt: TGTGCCACCAGCAGAGACCAGGGGCGTAATCAGCCCCAGCATTTT
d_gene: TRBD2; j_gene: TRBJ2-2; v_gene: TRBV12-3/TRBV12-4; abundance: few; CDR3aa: CASSFEYGSGRVIIGELFF; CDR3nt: TGTGCCAGCAGTTTCGAATACGGTAGCGGGAGGGTGATTATCGGGGAGCTGTTTTTT
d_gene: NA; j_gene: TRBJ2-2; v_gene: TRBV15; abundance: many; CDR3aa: CATSRLDTGELFF; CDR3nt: TGTGCCACCAGCAGATTGGACACCGGGGAGCTGTTTTTT
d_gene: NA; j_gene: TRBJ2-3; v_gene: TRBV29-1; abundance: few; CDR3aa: CSVVAWDADTQYF; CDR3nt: TGCAGCGTTGTAGCTTGGGACGCAGATACGCAGTATTTT
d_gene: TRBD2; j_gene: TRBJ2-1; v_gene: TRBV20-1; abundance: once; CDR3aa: CSAPGTSGYNEQFF; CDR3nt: TGCAGTGCTCCCGGGACTAGCGGGTACAATGAGCAGTTCTTC
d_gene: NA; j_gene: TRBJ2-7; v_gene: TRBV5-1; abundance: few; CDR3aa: CASSLGQSSSYEQYF; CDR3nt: TGCGCCAGCAGCTTAGGACAGTCTAGCTCCTACGAGCAGTACTTC
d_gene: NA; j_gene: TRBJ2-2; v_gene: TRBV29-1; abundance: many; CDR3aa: CSVGNSQGEELFF; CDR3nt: TGCAGCGTTGGAAACTCTCAGGGAGAGGAGCTGTTTTTT
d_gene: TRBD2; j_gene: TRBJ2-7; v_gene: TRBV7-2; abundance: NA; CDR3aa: CASSPGLGPAYEQYF; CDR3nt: TGTGCCAGCAGCCCCGGACTAGGCCCCGCCTACGAGCAGTACTTC
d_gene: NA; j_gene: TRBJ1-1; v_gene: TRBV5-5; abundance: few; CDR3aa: CASRYPNTEAFF; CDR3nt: TGTGCCAGCAGATATCCGAACACTGAAGCTTTCTTT
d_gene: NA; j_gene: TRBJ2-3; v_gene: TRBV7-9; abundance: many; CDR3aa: CASSRGASTDTQYF; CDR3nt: TGTGCCAGCAGCCGGGGTGCTAGCACAGATACGCAGTATTTT
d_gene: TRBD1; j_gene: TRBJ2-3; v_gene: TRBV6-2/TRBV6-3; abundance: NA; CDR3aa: CASTGVRGRADTQYF; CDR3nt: TGTGCCAGCACCGGGGTCAGGGGGCGCGCAGATACGCAGTATTTT
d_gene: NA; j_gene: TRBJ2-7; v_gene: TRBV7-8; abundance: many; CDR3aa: CASSLDLGRSSYEQYF; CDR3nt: TGTGCCAGCAGCTTAGATCTAGGGAGGAGCTCCTACGAGCAGTACTTC
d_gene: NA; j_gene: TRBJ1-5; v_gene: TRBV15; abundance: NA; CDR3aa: CATSRDLGLNSNQPQHF; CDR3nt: TGTGCCACCAGCAGAGATCTAGGGTTAAATAGCAATCAGCCCCAGCATTTT
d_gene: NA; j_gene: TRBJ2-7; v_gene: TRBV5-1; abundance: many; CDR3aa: CASSLQVGPYEQYF; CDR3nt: TGCGCCAGCAGCTTACAAGTGGGCCCCTACGAGCAGTACTTC
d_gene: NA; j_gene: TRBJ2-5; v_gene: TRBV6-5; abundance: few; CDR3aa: CASSYVAGETQYF; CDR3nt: TGTGCCAGCAGTTACGTCGCGGGGGAGACCCAGTACTTC
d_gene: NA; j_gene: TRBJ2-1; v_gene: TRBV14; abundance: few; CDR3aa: CASSHTGTTGYNEQFF; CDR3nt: TGTGCCAGCAGCCATACCGGGACAACTGGCTACAATGAGCAGTTCTTC
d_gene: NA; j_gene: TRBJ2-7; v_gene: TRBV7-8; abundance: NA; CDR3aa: CASSFRTTYAYEQYF; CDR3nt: TGTGCCAGCAGCTTTAGAACGACTTACGCCTACGAGCAGTACTTC
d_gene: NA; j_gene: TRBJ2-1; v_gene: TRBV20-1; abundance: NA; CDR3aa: CSAKPLWGGMTTYNEQFF; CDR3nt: TGCAGTGCTAAGCCCCTTTGGGGGGGCATGACAACCTACAATGAGCAGTTCTTC
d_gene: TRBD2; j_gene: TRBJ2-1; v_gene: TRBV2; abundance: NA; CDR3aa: CASTTSGRENNEQFF; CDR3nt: TGTGCCAGCACGACTAGCGGGAGAGAAAACAATGAGCAGTTCTTC
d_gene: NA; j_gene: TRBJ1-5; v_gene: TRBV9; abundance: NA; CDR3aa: CASSAGQYSNQPQHF; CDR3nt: TGTGCCAGCAGCGCCGGACAGTATAGCAATCAGCCCCAGCATTTT
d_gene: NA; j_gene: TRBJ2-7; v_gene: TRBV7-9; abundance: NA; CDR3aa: CASSRGAQSYEQYF; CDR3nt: TGTGCCAGCAGCCGGGGGGCTCAATCCTACGAGCAGTACTTC